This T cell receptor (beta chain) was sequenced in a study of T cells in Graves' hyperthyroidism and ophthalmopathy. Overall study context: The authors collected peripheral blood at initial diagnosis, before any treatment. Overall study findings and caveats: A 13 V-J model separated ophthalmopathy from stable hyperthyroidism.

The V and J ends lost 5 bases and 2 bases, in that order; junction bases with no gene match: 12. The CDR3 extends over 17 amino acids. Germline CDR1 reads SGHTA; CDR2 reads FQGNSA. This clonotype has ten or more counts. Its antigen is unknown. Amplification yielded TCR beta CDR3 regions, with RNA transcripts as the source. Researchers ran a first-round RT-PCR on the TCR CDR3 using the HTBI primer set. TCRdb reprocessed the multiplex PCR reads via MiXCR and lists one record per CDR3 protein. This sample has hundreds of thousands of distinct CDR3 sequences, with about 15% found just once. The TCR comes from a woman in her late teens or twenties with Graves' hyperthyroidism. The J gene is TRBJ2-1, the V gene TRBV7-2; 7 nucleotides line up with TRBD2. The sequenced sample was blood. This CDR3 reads CASSATRTSLPYNEQFF. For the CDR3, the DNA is TGTGCCAGCAGCGCTACCCGGACTAGTTTGCCCTACAATGAGCAGTTCTTC.